This TCR beta chain was identified in a study of cytomegalovirus exposure and HLA in healthy donors. Study-level results: Relative to equally common others, HLA-associated TCR beta chains showed greater clonal expansion in a later analysis.

Researchers ran the PCR with 60 Vbeta and 13 Jbeta primers. Here immunoSEQ multiplex PCR was the method, and the copy in TCRdb shows in-frame clones only, minus some. The table includes 100,000 to 150,000 clones, 82% detected once. Germline V gives CDR1 SGDLS, CDR2 YYNGEE. Deletions cut 0 bases from V and 7 bases from J, with 11 bases between. The CDR3 is 14 amino acids. Concerning this clone: What it binds is unknown.

The V and J genes are TRBV9 and TRBJ2-1, with D unclear. The TCR sequence derives from a woman between 45 and 60 years old in good health and CMV-seropositive. Source material: PBMCs. CDR3 sequence (DNA): TGTGCCAGCAGCGTAGGTGGTCGGTGGAATGAGCAGTTCTTC. Protein: CASSVGGRWNEQFF.